One and the same sample provided the 19 T cell receptor beta chains below, sequenced in a study of molecular identifiers for immune sequencing clone quantification. TCRdb called the PCR reads again in MiXCR, with one record for every CDR3 protein. The table records around 70,000 distinct CDR3 sequences, less than 20% of them present only once. The sample was naive CD8+ T cells from blood, with Jurkat cell RNA spiked in. The subset: FACS-sorted CD8+CD4-CCR7+CD45RA+ naive T cells. The receptors shown here come from a human donor in good health. Some libraries in this study had Jurkat cell RNA spiked in.

As concerns this clonotype: A read error may explain this, as a much larger clone is one base away. The chain carries TRBV4-3 and TRBJ2-5; a weak D match, TRBD1 (6 bases). Germline V lookup: CDR1 LGHNA, CDR2 YSLEER. This CDR3 comprises 16 residues. V was cut by 3 bases and J by 6 bases, with 20 bases left in between. In nucleotides, the CDR3 is TGCGCCAGCAGCCACGGAAGACCGGACAGTAAGCAGACCCAGTACTTC. This sequence encodes CASSHGRPDSKQTQYF.

The J gene is TRBJ1-2, the V gene TRBV9, with TRBD1 as a possible D gene (5 bases). The length of the CDR3 is 14 residues. V was trimmed by 4 bases and J by 2 bases, leaving 12 bases between them. CDR1 is SGDLS, CDR2 YYNGEE, per germline. In DNA form, the CDR3 reads TGTGCCAGCAGCCCCGTCGCAGGGAACTATGGCTACACCTTC. It codes for CASSPVAGNYGYTF.

There are many counts of this clonotype. In DNA form, the CDR3 reads TGTGCCACCAGTGACCAGGGACAGGCGAACACCGGGGAGCTGTTTTTT. Translated, it gives CATSDQGQANTGELFF. J is TRBJ2-2 and V is TRBV24-1; TRBD1 agrees at 8 bases. In germline, CDR1 is KGHDR, CDR2 SFDVKD. The CDR3 is 16 residues long. J lost 0 bases, V lost 4 bases, and 3 bases had no gene match.

In its sample, this clonotype was seen many times. This chain connects TRBV7-9 to TRBJ2-4; 8 nucleotides agree with TRBD2. The germline V gene has CDR1 SEHNR and CDR2 FQNEAQ (reference sequence). CDR3 length: 15 amino acids. After removal of 5 bases from V and 5 bases from J, the junction contained 8 bases not matched to a gene. The CDR3 DNA is TGTGCCAGCAGCACCCCCGGGGGGGGGGAAAACATTCAGTACTTC. Residues: CASSTPGGGENIQYF.

In nucleotides, the CDR3 is TGTGCCACCCAGGAGGGTGGAGGAGAGACCCAGTACTTC. Protein product: CATQEGGGETQYF. J is TRBJ2-5 and V is TRBV24-1, with D perhaps TRBD2 (6 bases). This CDR3 has 13 residues. V lost 9 bases and J 4 bases, leaving 14 bases between the germline ends. Germline V gene lookup returns CDR1 KGHDR and CDR2 SFDVKD.

Of note for this clonotype: A much larger clone sits a single nucleotide away, making a read error possible. The chain carries TRBV5-3 and TRBJ2-7; unclear D gene. TRBV5-3 is known as an ORF, though its function is uncertain. The CDR3 has 15 residues. The chain's CDR3 is CASSLRRASYYEQYF. The CDR3 bases are TGTGCCAGCAGCTTGAGACGGGCCTCCTACTACGAGCAGTACTTC.

Of note for this clonotype: This sequence may be a read error, since a much larger clone differs from it by one base. As DNA, the CDR3 is TGTGCCAGCAGCTTACATAGCAGAAACTCCTACAATGAGCAGTTCTTC. Amino acid sequence: CASSLHSRNSYNEQFF. The chain carries TRBV11-3 and TRBJ2-1, with D hard to call. V was pared by 2 bases and J by 0 bases, with 11 bases between. This CDR3 spans 16 amino acids. Germline V gene data show CDR1 as SGHNT and CDR2 as YENEEA.

As concerns this clonotype: Just one base apart from a much larger clone, this may be a read error. The conserved phenylalanine or tryptophan is not found at the CDR3 terminus, so this likely reflects a read error. The chain carries TRBV9 and TRBJ2-1; TRBD1 might be the D (7 bases). The CDR3 totals 17 residues. The V end was cut by 3 bases, the J end by 0 bases, with 16 bases between. Germline V gene data show CDR1 as SGDLS and CDR2 as YYNGEE. CDR3 residues: CASSEEGAVSSYNEQFL. CDR3 DNA sequence: TGTGCCAGCAGCGAGGAGGGGGCGGTTAGCTCCTACAATGAGCAGTTCCTC.

This clonotype appeared many times. The rearrangement joins TRBV20-1 to TRBJ2-7; 8 positions agree with TRBD2. The CDR3 loop spans 16 amino acids. Germline V gives CDR1 DFQATT, CDR2 SNEGSKA (reference sequence). Trimming removed 2 bases from V and 2 bases from J; junction bases left unmatched: 11. The CDR3 coding sequence is TGCAGTGCTAGACCTCCTACTAGCGGTCCTCCCTACGAGCAGTACTTC. Translating gives CSARPPTSGPPYEQYF.

This clonotype appeared many times. The V and J genes are TRBV7-6 and TRBJ2-5; the D call may be TRBD1 or TRBD2 (5 bases each). CDR1 and CDR2 from the germline V gene are SGHVS and FNYEAQ. The CDR3 spans 15 residues. V lost 1 base, J lost 3 bases, and 12 bases lay in between. CDR3 coding DNA: TGTGCCAGCAGCTTAGTTCCCATGGGGGAAGAGACCCAGTACTTC. This sequence encodes CASSLVPMGEETQYF.

This clonotype was counted at least ten times. J is TRBJ2-7 and V is TRBV7-9; D uncertain. Germline assignment: CDR1 SEHNR and CDR2 FQNEAQ (reference sequence). V lost 1 base and J lost 4, with 17 bases in between. The CDR3 is made up of 16 amino acids. In DNA form, the CDR3 reads TGTGCCAGCAGCTTAGATTATGCTACGTTAGTTTACGAGCAGTACTTC. Translating it yields CASSLDYATLVYEQYF.

This clonotype was found many times. The CDR3 bases are TGTTCCACACAGGGTCCTTTAGCGGGCCTTCCGCTGTATTTT. This encodes CSTQGPLAGLPLYF. V gene TRBV6-6 combines with J gene TRBJ2-3; D is perhaps TRBD2 (7 bases). The V gene's germline CDR1 is MNHNY and CDR2 SVGAGI (reference sequence). The CDR3 is 14 residues long.

The V call is TRBV7-9, the J call TRBJ1-4; the D gene is possibly TRBD1 (5 bases). Between the trimmed V and J ends, which lost 6 bases and 4 bases, there was a span of 9 bases. Germline V gives CDR1 SEHNR, CDR2 FQNEAQ (reference sequence). The CDR3 has 13 amino acids. The CDR3 sequence is CASRGPINEKLFF. The CDR3 DNA sequence: TGTGCCAGCAGGGGGCCGATTAATGAAAAACTGTTTTTT.

Remarks on this clonotype: A junction end diverges from the germline sequence, so it may reflect a read error. The V and J genes are TRBV7-9 and TRBJ1-4; the D is unclear. This CDR3 region has 13 residues. The germline gives CDR1 SEHNR, CDR2 FQNEAQ (reference sequence). The CDR3 nucleotides read TGTGCCAGCGGCTTAGGAACTAATGAAAAACTGTTTTTT. Its translation is CASGLGTNEKLFF.

Many counts were recorded for this clonotype. The chain has TRBV29-1 and TRBJ1-4, with D possibly matching TRBD1 (6 bases). The germline CDR1 and CDR2 sequences are SQVTM and ANQGSEA. The CDR3 sequence is 14 residues long. As DNA, the CDR3 is TGCGGTTTTCGGGGGGGCCGTCTGGGTGAAAAACTGTTTTTT. This translates into CGFRGGRLGEKLFF.

In regard to this clonotype: A much larger clone differs from this one at a single base, so this may be a read error. V usage is TRBV4-1 and J usage is TRBJ2-2; TRBD2 agrees at 10 bases. The V segment lost 1 base and the J segment 7 bases; nucleotides outside the gene matches: 3. CDR3 length: 15 amino acids. From germline, CDR1 is MGHRA and CDR2 YSYEKL. The CDR3: CASSQAAGGLGELFF. CDR3 in DNA: TGCGCCAGCAGCCAAGCAGCGGGAGGGCTCGGGGAGCTGTTTTTT.

The gene calls are TRBV25-1 and TRBJ2-1; TRBD2 agrees at 10 bases. Trimming removed 5 bases from V and 5 bases from J; junction bases left unmatched: 9. Germline loops: CDR1 MGHDK, CDR2 SYGVNS. The CDR3 sequence is 16 residues long. CDR3 in amino acids: CASSPGTTSGDNEQFF. In nucleotides, the CDR3 is TGTGCCAGCAGTCCCGGAACTACTAGCGGGGACAATGAGCAGTTCTTC.

This clonotype was seen at least ten times. The gene calls are TRBV4-1 and TRBJ2-7; no firm D call. CDR1 and CDR2 (germline): MGHRA, YSYEKL. CDR3 length: 13 residues. The ends were cut back, 4 bases at V and 2 bases at J, with 9 bases in the middle. CDR3 bases: TGCGCCAGCAGCCCCCCGGGTCCCTACGAGCAGTACTTC. This gives the protein CASSPPGPYEQYF.

This clonotype was counted ten times or more. The CDR3 DNA reads as TGCGCCAGCAGCCACAGACAGTACAATGAGCAGTTCTTC. It specifies CASSHRQYNEQFF. The chain has TRBV4-1 and TRBJ2-1, with TRBD1 as a possible D gene (5 bases). V was shortened by 3 bases and J by 4 bases, with 7 bases between the two germline ends. Per germline, CDR1 MGHRA and CDR2 YSYEKL. The CDR3 length is 13 residues.